The 21 T cell receptor beta chains listed next were all sequenced from one sample in a study of response to subunit inactivated influenza vaccine. TCRdb processed the RT-PCR reads anew with MiXCR; each CDR3 protein has one entry. The table shows 500,000 to 600,000 distinct CDR3 sequences, with around 13% occurring only once. The source was PBMCs from blood, collected more than 35 days after vaccination. The receptors come from a man in his forties or fifties who received an inactivated influenza vaccine.

This clonotype was seen ten or more times. The chain recombines TRBV24-1 with TRBJ2-1; 7 bases match TRBD2. Germline CDR1 is KGHDR and CDR2 is SFDVKD. V lost 3 bases to trimming and J lost 2 bases; unmatched junction nucleotides: 6. The CDR3 contains 16 residues. The CDR3 coding sequence is TGTGCCACCAGTGATCTAAAGCGGGGAACCTACAATGAGCAGTTCTTC. It encodes CATSDLKRGTYNEQFF.

The V gene is TRBV11-2, the J gene TRBJ2-2; 7 positions agree with TRBD2. The CDR3 is 18 residues long. Germline-derived CDR1 and CDR2 are SGHAT and FQNNGV. V gave up 2 bases and J gave up 4 bases; unmatched junction bases: 13. Written as DNA, the CDR3 is TGTGCCAGCAGCTTATTTACGGGGGGACGGCGAGTCACCGGGGAGCTGTTTTTT. It specifies CASSLFTGGRRVTGELFF.

This clonotype was counted between two and nine times. The CDR3 sequence: CASSPLAGGYTGELFF. The CDR3 region has the DNA TGTGCCAGCAGCCCACTAGCGGGAGGTTACACCGGGGAGCTGTTTTTT. This chain links TRBV7-2 with TRBJ2-2, with 12 bases fitting TRBD2. The CDR3 loop spans 16 amino acids. In germline, CDR1 is SGHTA, CDR2 FQGNSA. J lost 3 bases, V lost 5 bases, and 4 bases had no gene match. Together with reference TRBV7-2 and TRBJ2-2, the CDR3 gives the full variable domain: GAGVSQSPSNKVTEKGKDVELRCDPISGHTALYWYRQSLGQGLEFLIYFQGNSAPDKSGLPSDRFSAERTGGSVSTLTIQRTQQEDSAVYLCASSPLAGGYTGELFFGEGSRLTVL.

V and J are TRBV7-6 and TRBJ1-2; 9 bases match TRBD1. Per the germline V gene, CDR1 is SGHVS and CDR2 is FNYEAQ. There are 15 residues in the CDR3. V was pared by 3 bases and J by 4 bases, with 6 bases of the junction left unmatched. In DNA, the CDR3 is TGTGCCAGCAGCTTGGGACAGGGCGGATCCTATGGCTACACCTTC. Protein: CASSLGQGGSYGYTF.

In its sample, this clonotype was seen many times. The J gene is TRBJ2-7, the V gene TRBV14; D gene ambiguous. This CDR3 has 12 residues. The ends were cut back, 1 base at V and 4 bases at J, with 5 bases in the middle. In germline, CDR1 is SGHDN, CDR2 FVKESK. Here the CDR3 reads CASSQVPYEQYF. In DNA, the CDR3 is TGTGCCAGCAGCCAAGTACCATACGAGCAGTACTTC.

This clonotype has a handful of counts. The chain combines TRBV28 with TRBJ2-4; D unresolved. The CDR3 consists of 14 residues. The V end was cut by 2 bases, the J end by 0 bases, with 5 bases between. Germline V lookup: CDR1 MDHEN, CDR2 SYDVKM. The CDR3, as DNA: TGTGCCAGCAGTTTAGGGCGAGCCAAAAACATTCAGTACTTC. Its protein is CASSLGRAKNIQYF. The full variable domain, rest sourced from reference TRBV28 and TRBJ2-4, is DVKVTQSSRYLVKRTGEKVFLECVQDMDHENMFWYRQDPGLGLRLIYFSYDVKMKEKGDIPEGYSVSREKKERFSLILESASTNQTSMYLCASSLGRAKNIQYFGAGTRLSVL.

Ten or more counts support this clonotype. The rearrangement links TRBV11-2 to TRBJ2-2; 8 nucleotides line up with TRBD1. Germline lookup yields CDR1 SGHAT and CDR2 FQNNGV. The CDR3 has 16 residues. V lost 3 bases and J lost 6; bases outside the gene matches: 9. The CDR3 DNA reads TGTGCCAGCAGCTTGACAGGGGTAGAGTATTCCGGGGAGCTGTTTTTT. Translation gives CASSLTGVEYSGELFF. Looking up the rest from reference TRBV11-2 and TRBJ2-2 gives the full variable domain: EAGVAQSPRYKIIEKRQSVAFWCNPISGHATLYWYQQILGQGPKLLIQFQNNGVVDDSQLPKDRFSAERLKGVDSTLKIQPAKLEDSAVYLCASSLTGVEYSGELFFGEGSRLTVL.

The gene calls are TRBV27 and TRBJ2-7, with TRBD1 identical over 8 bases. J lost 9 bases, V lost 5 bases, and 6 bases had no gene match. The CDR3 is 12 amino acids. Germline V gives CDR1 MNHEY, CDR2 SMNVEV (reference sequence). CDR3 DNA sequence: TGTGCCAGCAGTACCCTACAGGGGGTGCAGTACTTC. Amino acid sequence: CASSTLQGVQYF.

The chain couples TRBV5-5 to TRBJ2-3; D remains ambiguous. The CDR3 spans 12 residues. The V gene lost 0 bases and the J gene lost 12 bases, with 11 bases spanning the gap. Germline assignment: CDR1 SGHKS and CDR2 YYEKEE (reference sequence). CDR3 nucleotides: TGTGCCAGCAGCTTGGTTCAAAAAGATCAGTATTTT. This codes for CASSLVQKDQYF.

The chain is built from TRBV7-8 and TRBJ1-1, with D unclear. This CDR3 contains 15 residues. Germline V CDR1 and CDR2: SGHVS, FQNEAQ. The germline V and J ends were trimmed by 2 bases and 1 base, with 11 bases remaining between them. This chain's CDR3 is CASSLQPGTNTEAFF. The CDR3 nucleotides read TGTGCCAGCAGCTTACAACCGGGCACGAACACTGAAGCTTTCTTT. The whole variable domain, remainder taken from reference TRBV7-8 and TRBJ1-1, is GAGVSQSPRYKVAKRGQDVALRCDPISGHVSLFWYQQALGQGPEFLTYFQNEAQLDKSGLPSDRFFAERPEGSVSTLKIQRTQQEDSAVYLCASSLQPGTNTEAFFGQGTRLTVV.

The chain links TRBV4-3 to TRBJ2-6; the D gene is possibly TRBD2 (6 bases). The germline CDR1 and CDR2 sequences are LGHNA and YSLEER. The CDR3 contains 18 residues. V was trimmed by 2 bases and J by 0 bases, leaving 14 bases between them. The CDR3 loop is CASSQSGHGSSGANVLTF. The CDR3 DNA reads as TGCGCCAGCAGCCAAAGCGGGCACGGAAGCTCTGGGGCCAACGTCCTGACTTTC.

This clonotype has only a few counts. The chain carries TRBV12-3 or TRBV12-4 and TRBJ2-1; 7 bases are shared with TRBD2. The V segment lost 6 bases and the J segment 3 bases; nucleotides outside the gene matches: 5. The CDR3 is 14 amino acids. CDR3 nucleotides: TGTGCCAGCAGCCTGCTAGCGGACTACAATGAGCAGTTCTTC. Translated: CASSLLADYNEQFF.

The rearrangement links TRBV12-3 or TRBV12-4 to TRBJ2-3; a weak D match, TRBD1 (5 bases). The V end lost 4 bases, the J end lost 6 bases, and 14 bases lay between the germline ends. The CDR3 is made up of 14 amino acids. As DNA, the CDR3 is TGTGCCAGCAGTTACAATGTGCAGGGCGATACGCAGTATTTT. Residues: CASSYNVQGDTQYF.

Here the CDR3 reads CASSLEGVYTF. The CDR3 coding sequence is TGTGCCAGCAGCTTAGAGGGGGTCTACACCTTC. J is TRBJ1-2 and V is TRBV7-2; D perhaps matches TRBD1 (6 bases). V gave up 1 base and J gave up 10 bases, with 7 bases separating them. This CDR3 spans 11 amino acids. Germline assignment: CDR1 SGHTA and CDR2 FQGNSA.

This clonotype was seen a few times. The chain has TRBV7-9 and TRBJ2-1, with 10 bases aligning to TRBD2. Germline CDR1 and CDR2: SEHNR and FQNEAQ (reference sequence). Germline trimming cut 3 bases from V and 5 bases from J; bases unmatched to any gene: 4. This CDR3 has 15 residues. CDR3 sequence reads: CASSFPLAGDNEQFF. CDR3 nucleotide sequence: TGTGCCAGCAGCTTCCCCCTAGCGGGGGACAATGAGCAGTTCTTC.

This clonotype has a handful of counts. CDR3 bases: TGTGCCAGCAGCTTAGCGCCCCGGACCCTCGGCTACGAGCAGTACTTC. Its translation: CASSLAPRTLGYEQYF. The chain joins TRBV11-1 to TRBJ2-7; no definite D call. This CDR3 comprises 16 residues. The germline V gene has CDR1 SGHAT and CDR2 FQDESV (reference sequence). The V and J ends lost 0 bases and 3 bases respectively, with 15 bases between them. Full variable domain (rest looked up from reference TRBV11-1 and TRBJ2-7): EAEVAQSPRYKITEKSQAVAFWCDPISGHATLYWYRQILGQGPELLVQFQDESVVDDSQLPKDRFSAERLKGVDSTLKIQPAELGDSAMYLCASSLAPRTLGYEQYFGPGTRLTVT.

The V gene is TRBV10-3, the J gene TRBJ2-7; no clear D. This CDR3 comprises 13 residues. The V and J ends lost 3 bases and 3 bases respectively, with 9 bases between them. Germline CDR1 and CDR2: ENHRY and SYGVKD. Here the CDR3 reads CAISEHGHYEQYF. The DNA of the CDR3 is TGTGCCATCAGTGAACACGGCCACTACGAGCAGTACTTC.

This clonotype was found a few times. The chain uses TRBV29-1 and TRBJ2-1, with a tentative D call TRBD2 (5 bases). V lost 6 bases and J 4 bases, leaving 19 bases between the germline ends. The CDR3 contains 15 residues. Germline lookup yields CDR1 SQVTM and CDR2 ANQGSEA. CDR3 sequence: CSVRAASTLYNEQFF. The CDR3 DNA is TGCAGCGTGCGAGCGGCCAGTACACTTTACAATGAGCAGTTCTTC.

This clonotype was recorded a few times. The gene calls are TRBV20-1 and TRBJ2-4; the D gene is possibly TRBD1 (5 bases). The CDR3 totals 13 residues. V dropped 6 bases and J dropped 1 base, with 10 bases sitting between them. Germline CDR1 and CDR2: DFQATT and SNEGSKA (reference sequence). CDR3 sequence reads: CSAPHRAKNIQYF. CDR3 coding DNA: TGCAGTGCCCCCCACAGGGCCAAAAACATTCAGTACTTC.

In its sample, this clonotype was seen many times. The chain joins TRBV6-1 to TRBJ2-1; 8 nucleotides line up with TRBD2. V lost 4 bases, J lost 6 bases, and 11 bases stayed unmatched. In germline, CDR1 is MNHNS, CDR2 SASEGT. The CDR3 length is 16 residues. CDR3 protein: CASSATSGLGTNEQFF. DNA for the CDR3: TGTGCCAGCAGTGCAACCTCGGGACTAGGAACCAATGAGCAGTTCTTC.

This clonotype was observed a handful of times. CDR3 residues: CASSSGTGSSYNSPLHF. The CDR3 DNA follows: TGTGCCAGCAGCTCCGGGACAGGGAGCTCCTATAATTCACCCCTCCACTTT. This chain joins TRBV27 and TRBJ1-6, with TRBD1 matching 9 bases. The CDR3 has 17 residues. Unmatched junction bases numbered 6, after V lost 6 bases and J lost 0 bases. Germline V gene sequence: CDR1 MNHEY, CDR2 SMNVEV (reference sequence).